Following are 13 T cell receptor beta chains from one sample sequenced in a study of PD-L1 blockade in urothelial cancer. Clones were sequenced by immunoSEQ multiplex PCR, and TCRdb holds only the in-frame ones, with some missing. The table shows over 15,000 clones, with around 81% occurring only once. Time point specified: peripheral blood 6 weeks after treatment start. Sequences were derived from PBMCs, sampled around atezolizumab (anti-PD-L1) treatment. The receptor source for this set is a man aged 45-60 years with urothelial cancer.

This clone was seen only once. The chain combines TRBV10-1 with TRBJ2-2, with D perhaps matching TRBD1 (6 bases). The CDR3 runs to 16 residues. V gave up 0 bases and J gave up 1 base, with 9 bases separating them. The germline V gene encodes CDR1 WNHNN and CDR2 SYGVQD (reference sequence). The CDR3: CASSESVTGNTGELFF. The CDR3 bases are TGCGCCAGCAGTGAGTCTGTGACAGGGAACACCGGGGAGCTGTTTTTT.

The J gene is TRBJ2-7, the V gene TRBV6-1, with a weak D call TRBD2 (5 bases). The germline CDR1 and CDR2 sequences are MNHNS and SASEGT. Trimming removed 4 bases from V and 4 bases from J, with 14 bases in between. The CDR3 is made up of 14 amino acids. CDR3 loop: CASSVRTGTYEQYV. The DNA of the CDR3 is TGTGCCAGCAGTGTACGGACGGGAACTTACGAGCAGTACGTC.

CDR3 in amino acids: CASARVGNTIYF. Here the CDR3 DNA reads TGTGCCAGCGCGCGGGTAGGAAACACCATATATTTT. The chain couples TRBV2 to TRBJ1-3; D gene unclear. This CDR3 contains 12 residues. Between the trimmed V and J ends, which lost 8 bases and 4 bases, there was a span of 9 bases. Germline-derived CDR1 and CDR2 are SNHLY and FYNNEI. The variable domain in full, completed from reference TRBV2 and TRBJ1-3, reads EPEVTQTPSHQVTQMGQEVILRCVPISNHLYFYWYRQILGQKVEFLVSFYNNEISEKSEIFDDQFSVERPDGSNFTLKIRSTKLEDSAMYFCASARVGNTIYFGEGSWLTVV.

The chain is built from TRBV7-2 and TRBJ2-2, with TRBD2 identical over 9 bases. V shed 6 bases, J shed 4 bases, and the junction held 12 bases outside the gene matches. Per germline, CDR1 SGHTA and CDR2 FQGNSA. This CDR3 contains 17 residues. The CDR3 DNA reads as TGTGCCAGCAGGGGCGGAGGGACTAGCAGTATCACCGGGGAGCTGTTTTTT. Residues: CASRGGGTSSITGELFF.

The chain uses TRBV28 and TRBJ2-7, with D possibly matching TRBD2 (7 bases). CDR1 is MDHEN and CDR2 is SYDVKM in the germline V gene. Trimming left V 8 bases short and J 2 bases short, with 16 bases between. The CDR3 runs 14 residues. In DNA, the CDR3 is TGTGCCAGCTGGGGGGGCGGGCGAACCTACGAGCAGTACGTC. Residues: CASWGGGRTYEQYV.

CDR3 sequence (DNA): TGTGCCAGCAGCGGCCCTTCAGGCGGGACGTACTCTGGAAACACCATATATTTT. Translated: CASSGPSGGTYSGNTIYF. The chain is built from TRBV14 and TRBJ1-3, with a weak D call TRBD1 (5 bases). Between the trimmed V and J ends, which lost 5 bases and 0 bases, there was a span of 20 bases. There are 18 residues in the CDR3. Germline loops: CDR1 SGHDN, CDR2 FVKESK. The full variable domain, completed using reference TRBV14 and TRBJ1-3, is EAGVTQFPSHSVIEKGQTVTLRCDPISGHDNLYWYRRVMGKEIKFLLHFVKESKQDESGMPNNRFLAERTGGTYSTLKVQPAELEDSGVYFCASSGPSGGTYSGNTIYFGEGSWLTVV.

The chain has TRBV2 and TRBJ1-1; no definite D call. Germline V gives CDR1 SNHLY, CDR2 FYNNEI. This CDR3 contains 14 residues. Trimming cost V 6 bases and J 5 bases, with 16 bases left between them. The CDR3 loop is CASSRTAGGTEAFF. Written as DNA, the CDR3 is TGTGCCAGCAGCAGAACAGCGGGAGGGACTGAAGCTTTCTTT.

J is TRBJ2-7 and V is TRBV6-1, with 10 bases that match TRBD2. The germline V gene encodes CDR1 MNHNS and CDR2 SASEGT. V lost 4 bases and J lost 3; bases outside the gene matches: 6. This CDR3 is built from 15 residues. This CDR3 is CASSAQLAGIYEQYF. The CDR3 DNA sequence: TGTGCCAGCAGTGCCCAACTAGCGGGAATCTACGAGCAGTACTTC.

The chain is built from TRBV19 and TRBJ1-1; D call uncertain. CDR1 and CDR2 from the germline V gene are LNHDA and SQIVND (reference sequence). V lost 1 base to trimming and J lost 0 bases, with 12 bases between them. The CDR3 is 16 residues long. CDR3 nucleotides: TGTGCCAGTAGTATAGGATCGGGTGTTATGAACACTGAAGCTTTCTTT. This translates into CASSIGSGVMNTEAFF.

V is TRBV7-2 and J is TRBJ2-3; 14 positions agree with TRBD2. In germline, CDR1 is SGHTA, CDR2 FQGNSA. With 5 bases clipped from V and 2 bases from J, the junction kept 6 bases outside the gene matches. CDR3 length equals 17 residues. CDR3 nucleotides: TGTGCCAGCAGCCCCGGGGGACTAGCGGGAGTCACAGATACGCAGTATTTT. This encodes CASSPGGLAGVTDTQYF.

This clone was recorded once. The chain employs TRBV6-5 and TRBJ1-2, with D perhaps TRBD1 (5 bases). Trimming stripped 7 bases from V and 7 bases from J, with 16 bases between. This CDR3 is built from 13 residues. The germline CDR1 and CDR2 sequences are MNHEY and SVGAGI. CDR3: CASIPGGGSGYTF. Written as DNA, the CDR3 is TGTGCCAGCATCCCTGGTGGGGGGTCTGGCTACACCTTC.

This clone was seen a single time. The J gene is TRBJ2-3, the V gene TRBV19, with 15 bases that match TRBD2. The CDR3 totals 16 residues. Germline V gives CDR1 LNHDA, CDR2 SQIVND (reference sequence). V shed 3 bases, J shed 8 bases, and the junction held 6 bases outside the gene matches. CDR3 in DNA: TGTGCCAGTAGTATCGGGACTAGCGGGGGGTCTGGTACGCAGTATTTT. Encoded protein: CASSIGTSGGSGTQYF.

DNA of the CDR3: TGTGCCAGCAGCCCCGCCGGGACAATGAACACCGGGGAGCTGTTTTTT. Translated: CASSPAGTMNTGELFF. V gene TRBV7-2 combines with J gene TRBJ2-2, with a possible D match to TRBD1 (6 bases). Trimming shortened V by 5 bases and J by 1 base, and 14 bases separated the two germline ends. Germline assignment: CDR1 SGHTA and CDR2 FQGNSA. The CDR3 totals 16 residues.